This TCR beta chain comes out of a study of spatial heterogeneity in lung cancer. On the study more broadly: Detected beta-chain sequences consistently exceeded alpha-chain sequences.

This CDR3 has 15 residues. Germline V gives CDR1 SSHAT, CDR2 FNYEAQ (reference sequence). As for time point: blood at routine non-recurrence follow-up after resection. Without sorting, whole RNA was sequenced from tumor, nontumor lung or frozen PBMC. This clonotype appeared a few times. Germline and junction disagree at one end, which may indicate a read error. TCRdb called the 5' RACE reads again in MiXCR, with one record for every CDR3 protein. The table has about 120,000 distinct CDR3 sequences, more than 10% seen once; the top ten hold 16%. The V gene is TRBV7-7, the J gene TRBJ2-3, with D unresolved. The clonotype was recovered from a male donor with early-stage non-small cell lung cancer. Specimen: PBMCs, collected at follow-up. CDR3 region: CASSPTLSSSDTQYF. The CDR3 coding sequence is TGTGCTAGCAGCCCGACCCTGTCTAGTTCAGATACGCAGTATTTT.